The T cell receptor beta chain under discussion was sequenced for a study of shared clonotypes between healthy human individuals. Study-wide findings and caveats: Genetic and exposure-history diversity was limited by the small donor number.

Healthy HIV-negative adults without recent acute infections or vaccinations served as donors. This CDR3 contains 16 residues. V lost 4 bases to trimming and J lost 4 bases, with 20 bases between them. Germline lookup yields CDR1 SGHRS and CDR2 YFSETQ. In the case of this clone: What it recognizes is unknown.

Clones were sequenced by immunoSEQ multiplex PCR, and TCRdb holds only the in-frame ones, with some missing. The data show millions of clones, over 85% seen once. Input material: naive CD4+ T cells sorted from blood. Subset: CD45RA+ positively selected. This TCR derives from a man aged 18 to 30 in good health. V and J are TRBV5-1 and TRBJ1-1; TRBD1 might be the D (6 bases). Written as DNA, the CDR3 is TGCGCCAGCAGCGCACCCAGGGGAGGTACGACCACTGAAGCTTTCTTT. It encodes CASSAPRGGTTTEAFF.